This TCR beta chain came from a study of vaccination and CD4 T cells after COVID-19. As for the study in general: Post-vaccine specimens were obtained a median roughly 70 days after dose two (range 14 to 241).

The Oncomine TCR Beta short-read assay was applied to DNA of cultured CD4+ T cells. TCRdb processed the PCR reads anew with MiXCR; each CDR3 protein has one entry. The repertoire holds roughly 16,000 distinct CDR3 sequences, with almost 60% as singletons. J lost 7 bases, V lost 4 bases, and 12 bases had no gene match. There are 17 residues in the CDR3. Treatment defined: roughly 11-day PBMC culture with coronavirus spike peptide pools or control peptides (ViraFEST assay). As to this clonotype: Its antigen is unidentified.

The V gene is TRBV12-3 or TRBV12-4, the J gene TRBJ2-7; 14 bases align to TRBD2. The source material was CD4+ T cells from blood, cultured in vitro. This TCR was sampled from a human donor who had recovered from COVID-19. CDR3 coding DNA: TGTGCCAGCAGTTATCCATCCACGACTAGCGGGAGGGTGGAGCAGTACTTC. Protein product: CASSYPSTTSGRVEQYF.